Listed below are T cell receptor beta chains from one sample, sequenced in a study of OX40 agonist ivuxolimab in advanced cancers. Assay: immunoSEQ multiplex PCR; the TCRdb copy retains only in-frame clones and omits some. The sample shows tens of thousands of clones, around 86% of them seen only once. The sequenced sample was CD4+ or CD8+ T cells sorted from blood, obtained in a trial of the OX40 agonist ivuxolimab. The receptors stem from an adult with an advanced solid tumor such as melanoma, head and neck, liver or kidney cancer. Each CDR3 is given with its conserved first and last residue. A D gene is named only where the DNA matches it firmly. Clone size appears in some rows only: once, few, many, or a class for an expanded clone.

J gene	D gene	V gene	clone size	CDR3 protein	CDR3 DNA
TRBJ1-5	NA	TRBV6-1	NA	CASSEAQQRQQPQHF	TGTGCCAGCAGTGAAGCGCAACAAAGGCAGCAGCCCCAGCATTTT
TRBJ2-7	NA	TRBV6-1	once	CASSEDRFYAYEQYF	TGTGCCAGCAGTGAAGACAGATTTTACGCCTACGAGCAGTACTTC
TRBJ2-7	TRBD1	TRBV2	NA	CASSESGTGAHEQYF	TGTGCCAGCAGTGAATCTGGGACAGGGGCCCACGAGCAGTACTTC
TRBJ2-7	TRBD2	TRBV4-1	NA	CASSQGGGYEQYF	TGCGCCAGCAGCCAAGGGGGGGGATACGAGCAGTACTTC
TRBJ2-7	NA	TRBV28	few	CASSYGGVIYEQYF	TGTGCCAGCAGTTATGGCGGAGTAATCTACGAGCAGTACTTC
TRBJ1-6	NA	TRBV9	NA	CASSVSPRTGPTDDSPLHF	TGTGCCAGCAGCGTAAGCCCCCGGACCGGACCCACGGACGACTCACCCCTCCACTTT
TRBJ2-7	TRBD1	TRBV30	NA	CAWSGTAAYEQYF	TGTGCCTGGAGCGGGACAGCCGCTTACGAGCAGTACTTC
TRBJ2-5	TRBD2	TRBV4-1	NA	CASSFSGRETQYF	TGCGCCAGCAGCTTTAGCGGGAGGGAGACCCAGTACTTC
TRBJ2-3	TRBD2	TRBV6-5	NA	CASSKLAGETDTQYF	TGTGCCAGCAGTAAACTAGCGGGGGAAACAGATACGCAGTATTTT
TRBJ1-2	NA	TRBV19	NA	CASIATANYGYTF	TGTGCCAGTATCGCGACGGCTAACTATGGCTACACCTTC
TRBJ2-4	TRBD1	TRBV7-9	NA	CASSLDRGSSKNIQYF	TGTGCCAGCAGCCTAGACAGGGGGTCCTCCAAAAACATTCAGTACTTC
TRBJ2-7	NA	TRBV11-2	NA	CASSETYGSSYEQYF	TGTGCCAGCAGCGAGACTTATGGCAGCTCCTACGAGCAGTACTTC
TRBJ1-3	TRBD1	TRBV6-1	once	CASSEALGTGGNTIYF	TGTGCCAGCAGTGAAGCGCTTGGGACAGGCGGAAACACCATATATTTT
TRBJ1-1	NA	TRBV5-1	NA	CASSLTSTEAFF	TGCGCCAGCAGCTTGACATCCACTGAAGCTTTCTTT
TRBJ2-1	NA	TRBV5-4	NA	CASSLMPGEQFF	TGTGCCAGCAGCTTAATGCCCGGTGAGCAGTTCTTC
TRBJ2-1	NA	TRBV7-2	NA	CASSLAGDYNEQFF	TGTGCCAGCAGCTTGGCCGGGGACTACAATGAGCAGTTCTTC
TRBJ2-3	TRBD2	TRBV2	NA	CASTPNSGRASTDTQYF	TGTGCCAGCACCCCTAACTCCGGGAGGGCAAGCACAGATACGCAGTATTTT
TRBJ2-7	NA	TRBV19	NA	CASSAAGLIYEQYF	TGTGCCAGCTCTGCGGCAGGCTTAATCTACGAGCAGTACTTC
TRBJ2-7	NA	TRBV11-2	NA	CASSLTGPSYEQYF	TGTGCCAGCAGCTTAACAGGACCTTCCTACGAGCAGTACTTC
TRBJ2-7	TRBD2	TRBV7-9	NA	CASSPGTSGSGYEQYF	TGTGCCAGCAGCCCCGGGACTAGCGGGAGCGGTTACGAGCAGTACTTC
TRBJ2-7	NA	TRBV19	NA	CASSIGLNYEQYF	TGTGCCAGTAGTATCGGTCTTAACTACGAGCAGTACTTC
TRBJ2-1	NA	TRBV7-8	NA	CASSVFRENEQFF	TGTGCCAGCAGCGTGTTCAGGGAAAATGAGCAGTTCTTC
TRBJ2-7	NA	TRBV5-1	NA	CASSEKEVTVGEQYF	TGCGCCAGCAGCGAGAAAGAGGTTACCGTCGGCGAGCAGTACTTC
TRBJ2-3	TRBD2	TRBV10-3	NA	CAIRRGYTDTQYF	TGTGCCATCAGGCGGGGGTACACAGATACGCAGTATTTT
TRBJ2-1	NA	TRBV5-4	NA	CATLGWRDNEQFF	TGTGCCACCCTAGGGTGGAGGGACAATGAGCAGTTCTTC
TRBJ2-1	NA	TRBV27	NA	CASNLGNEQFF	TGTGCCAGCAACCTCGGAAATGAGCAGTTCTTC
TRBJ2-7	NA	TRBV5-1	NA	CASSLWAGSSYEQYF	TGCGCCAGCAGCTTGTGGGCAGGTTCCTCCTACGAGCAGTACTTC
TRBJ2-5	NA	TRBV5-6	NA	CASSLRSSGLRETQYF	TGTGCCAGCAGCTTGCGTTCTTCCGGGCTGAGGGAGACCCAGTACTTC
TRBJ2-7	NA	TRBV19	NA	CASSPRTSAYYEQYF	TGTGCCAGTAGTCCGAGGACAAGTGCCTACTACGAGCAGTACTTC
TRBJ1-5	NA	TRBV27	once	CASKEGYSNQPQHF	TGTGCCAGCAAGGAGGGTTATAGCAATCAGCCCCAGCATTTT
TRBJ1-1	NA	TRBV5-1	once	CASSLGGHYTEAFF	TGCGCCAGCAGCTTGGGAGGCCACTACACTGAAGCTTTCTTT
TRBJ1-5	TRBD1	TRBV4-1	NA	CASSHAPGQGNQPQHF	TGCGCCAGCAGCCACGCACCAGGACAGGGGAATCAGCCCCAGCATTTT
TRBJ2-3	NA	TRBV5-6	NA	CASSSPVGSIADTQYF	TGTGCCAGCAGTTCCCCCGTCGGATCCATAGCAGATACGCAGTATTTT
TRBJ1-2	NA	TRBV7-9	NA	CASSSETSNYGYTF	TGTGCCAGCAGCTCCGAGACATCGAACTATGGCTACACCTTC
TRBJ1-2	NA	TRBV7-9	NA	CASSSAGSYTF	TGTGCCAGCAGTTCTGCGGGGTCCTACACCTTC
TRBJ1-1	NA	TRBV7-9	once	CASSLAFGVSEAFF	TGTGCCAGCAGCTTAGCGTTCGGGGTCAGTGAAGCTTTCTTT
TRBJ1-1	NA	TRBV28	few	CASLRGGETEAFF	TGTGCCAGCCTAAGAGGGGGGGAGACTGAAGCTTTCTTT
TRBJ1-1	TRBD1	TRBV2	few	CASSRQGAGTEAFF	TGTGCCAGCAGTAGACAGGGAGCGGGCACTGAAGCTTTCTTT
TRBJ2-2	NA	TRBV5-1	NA	CASSFFTVGTGELFF	TGCGCCAGCAGCTTCTTCACCGTTGGCACCGGGGAGCTGTTTTTT
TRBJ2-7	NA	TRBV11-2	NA	CASSLRVDELGEQYF	TGTGCCAGCAGCTTAAGGGTGGATGAACTCGGTGAGCAGTACTTC
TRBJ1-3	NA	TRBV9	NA	CASSADNSGNTIYF	TGTGCCAGCAGCGCCGACAACTCTGGAAACACCATATATTTT
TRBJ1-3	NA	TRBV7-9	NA	CASGTTGFGGNTIYF	TGTGCCAGCGGCACCACAGGCTTCGGAGGAAACACCATATATTTT
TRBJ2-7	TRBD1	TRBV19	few	CASSQGVASYEQYF	TGTGCCAGTAGTCAGGGGGTCGCCTCCTACGAGCAGTACTTC
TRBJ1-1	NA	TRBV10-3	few	CAISARRSMVDGREAFF	TGTGCCATCAGTGCTCGAAGATCGATGGTGGACGGGAGGGAAGCTTTCTTT
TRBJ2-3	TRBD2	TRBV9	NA	CASSARLAITDTQYF	TGTGCCAGCAGCGCGAGACTAGCCATCACAGATACGCAGTATTTT
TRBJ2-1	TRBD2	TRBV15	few	CATSRESGGAYNEQFF	TGTGCCACCAGCAGAGAGTCGGGAGGGGCCTACAATGAGCAGTTCTTC
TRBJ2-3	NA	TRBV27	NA	CASSKPGLQGTDTQYF	TGTGCCAGCAGTAAACCGGGCCTCCAAGGCACAGATACGCAGTATTTT
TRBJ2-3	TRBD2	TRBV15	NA	CATSTLAGETDTQYF	TGTGCCACCAGCACCCTAGCGGGAGAAACAGATACGCAGTATTTT
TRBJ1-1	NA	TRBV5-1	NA	CASTQHGRGLNTEAFF	TGCGCCAGCACCCAACACGGTCGGGGCTTGAACACTGAAGCTTTCTTT
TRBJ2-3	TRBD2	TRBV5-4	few	CASSLLGLGVSDTQYF	TGTGCCAGCAGCTTGCTCGGACTAGGTGTTTCAGATACGCAGTATTTT
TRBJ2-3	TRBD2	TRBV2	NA	CASSDLGDYQSYTDTQFF	TGTGCCAGCAGCGATTTAGGGGACTATCAATCCTACACAGATACGCAGTTTTTT
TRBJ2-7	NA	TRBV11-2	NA	CASSLGGGYEQYF	TGTGCCAGCAGCTTAGGTGGTGGCTACGAGCAGTACTTC
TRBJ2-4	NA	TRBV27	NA	CASKGQVGKNIQYF	TGTGCCAGCAAGGGCCAGGTTGGCAAAAACATTCAGTACTTC
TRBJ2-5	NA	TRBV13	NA	CASSDLYGQVETQYF	TGTGCCAGCAGCGACCTATACGGGCAGGTTGAGACCCAGTACTTC
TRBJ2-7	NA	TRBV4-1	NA	CASSHAPNREQYF	TGCGCCAGCAGCCATGCCCCGAATAGGGAGCAGTACTTC
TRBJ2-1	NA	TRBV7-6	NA	CASSLTYNEQFF	TGTGCCAGCAGCTTAACTTACAATGAGCAGTTCTTC
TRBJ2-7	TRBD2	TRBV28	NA	CASSPATSGGFLSYEQYF	TGTGCCAGCAGTCCAGCGACTAGCGGGGGGTTCCTCTCCTACGAGCAGTACTTC
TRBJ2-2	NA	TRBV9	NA	CASSEFGAGELFF	TGTGCCAGCAGCGAGTTTGGGGCCGGGGAGCTGTTTTTT
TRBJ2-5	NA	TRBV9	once	CASSVAPYGETQYF	TGTGCCAGCAGCGTAGCCCCATATGGAGAGACCCAGTACTTC
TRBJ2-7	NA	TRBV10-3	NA	CAISESGFLSYEQYF	TGTGCCATCAGTGAGTCGGGATTCCTCTCCTACGAGCAGTACTTC